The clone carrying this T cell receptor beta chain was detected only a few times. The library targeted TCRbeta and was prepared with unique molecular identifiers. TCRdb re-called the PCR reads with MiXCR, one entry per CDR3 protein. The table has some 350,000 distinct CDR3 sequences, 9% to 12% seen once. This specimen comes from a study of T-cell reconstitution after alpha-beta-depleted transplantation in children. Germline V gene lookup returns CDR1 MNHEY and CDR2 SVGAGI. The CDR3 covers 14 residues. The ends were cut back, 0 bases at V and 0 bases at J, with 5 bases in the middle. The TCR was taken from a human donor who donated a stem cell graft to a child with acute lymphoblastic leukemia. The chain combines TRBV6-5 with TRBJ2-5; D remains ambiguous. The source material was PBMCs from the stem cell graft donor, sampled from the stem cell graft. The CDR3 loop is CASSYSNYQETQYF. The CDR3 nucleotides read TGTGCCAGCAGTTACTCGAACTACCAAGAGACCCAGTACTTC.